This passage covers 18 T cell receptor beta chains from one sample sequenced in a study of T-cell memory formation after mild COVID-19. TCRdb used MiXCR to reprocess the 5' RACE reads, holding one entry per CDR3 protein. The data show more than 350,000 distinct CDR3 sequences, 15% to 20% seen once. The sample taken for sequencing was PBMCs or a T cell subset sorted from them (not recorded which). These receptors originate from a man between 18 and 35 years old who had mild COVID-19 (a few samples of this study predate the infection). Cell type and time point are not known.

The sample holds a few counts of this clonotype. The chain links TRBV20-1 to TRBJ2-1; perhaps TRBD2 as D (5 bases). CDR1 is DFQATT and CDR2 is SNEGSKA in the germline V gene (reference sequence). Trimming removed 0 bases at V and 0 bases at J, with 12 bases between. The CDR3 is 16 residues long. CDR3 nucleotide sequence: TGCAGTGCTAGAGATCCCCTAGGGAGCTCCTACAATGAGCAGTTCTTC. Translated, it gives CSARDPLGSSYNEQFF.

V usage is TRBV28 and J usage is TRBJ1-1; 8 bases are a match to TRBD1. V was pared by 6 bases and J by 4 bases, with 4 bases of the junction left unmatched. The CDR3 runs 13 residues. CDR1 MDHEN and CDR2 SYDVKM come from the germline V gene. CDR3 bases: TGTGCCAGCAGGAGACAGGGGAGCACTGAAGCTTTCTTT. Protein sequence: CASRRQGSTEAFF. The full variable domain, its missing parts supplied by reference TRBV28 and TRBJ1-1, is DVKVTQSSRYLVKRTGEKVFLECVQDMDHENMFWYRQDPGLGLRLIYFSYDVKMKEKGDIPEGYSVSREKKERFSLILESASTNQTSMYLCASRRQGSTEAFFGQGTRLTVV.

The chain is built from TRBV28 and TRBJ2-7; D is uncertain. The CDR3 contains 13 residues. The germline V and J ends were trimmed by 3 bases and 2 bases, with 8 bases remaining between them. Per the germline V gene, CDR1 is MDHEN and CDR2 is SYDVKM. CDR3 bases: TGTGCCAGCAGTTTGGTAGGGACCTACGAGCAGTACGTC. Protein product: CASSLVGTYEQYV.

The chain has TRBV5-6 and TRBJ1-1; D not certain. CDR1 is SGHDT, CDR2 YYEEEE, per germline. This CDR3 has 12 amino acids. V was trimmed by 4 bases and J by 11 bases, leaving 15 bases between them. The DNA of the CDR3 is TGTGCCAGCAGCCTTTGGGGTGGGGTCGCTTTCTTT. Amino acids: CASSLWGGVAFF.

This clonotype was observed a few times. The chain has TRBV7-6 and TRBJ1-3; D unclear. The CDR3 totals 16 residues. Germline V CDR1 and CDR2: SGHVS, FNYEAQ. Trimming removed 2 bases at V and 2 bases at J, with 13 bases between. CDR3 in amino acids: CASSLTRTGAGNTIYF. CDR3 nucleotides: TGTGCCAGCAGCTTAACTAGGACGGGCGCTGGAAACACCATATATTTT.

This clonotype showed up many times. The chain has TRBV5-6 and TRBJ2-7; D gene ambiguous. Per the germline V gene, CDR1 is SGHDT and CDR2 is YYEEEE. Trimming removed 4 bases at V and 4 bases at J, with 9 bases between. The CDR3 totals 12 residues. The DNA for the CDR3 is TGTGCCAGCAGCGTCGGGCCGTACGAGCAGTACGTC. Its protein is CASSVGPYEQYV.

This clonotype was seen a few times. The chain has TRBV6-2 or TRBV6-3 and TRBJ2-5; D unresolved. The CDR3 contains 12 residues. V gave up 6 bases and J gave up 6 bases, with 11 bases separating them. The V gene's germline CDR1 is MNHEY and CDR2 SVGEGT. CDR3 sequence: CASRPRRKTQYF. In DNA form, the CDR3 reads TGTGCCAGCAGACCCAGAAGGAAGACCCAGTACTTC.

This rearrangement joins TRBV30 to TRBJ1-1, with TRBD1 as a possible D gene (6 bases). The length of the CDR3 is 13 residues. Trimming removed 5 bases from V and 5 bases from J, with 15 bases in between. Germline V lookup: CDR1 GTSNPN, CDR2 SVGIG (reference sequence). The CDR3 spells CAWAGQAGTEAFF. The CDR3 DNA reads as TGTGCCTGGGCGGGACAAGCCGGTACTGAAGCTTTCTTT. The complete variable domain, with remaining parts taken from reference TRBV30 and TRBJ1-1, reads SQTIHQWPATLVQPVGSPLSLECTVEGTSNPNLYWYRQAAGRGLQLLFYSVGIGQISSEVPQNLSASRPQDRQFILSSKKLLLSDSGFYLCAWAGQAGTEAFFGQGTRLTVV.

This clonotype has only a few counts. The V gene is TRBV28, the J gene TRBJ1-3; D remains ambiguous. V lost 2 bases and J lost 2, with 10 bases in between. The CDR3 covers 15 residues. Per germline, CDR1 MDHEN and CDR2 SYDVKM. In DNA, the CDR3 is TGTGCCAGCAGTTTAAGTACGGGCACTGGAAACACCATATATTTT. Amino acids: CASSLSTGTGNTIYF.

The chain uses TRBV20-1 and TRBJ1-5; D not certain. The CDR3 extends over 13 amino acids. Germline V gene data show CDR1 as DFQATT and CDR2 as SNEGSKA (reference sequence). V was shortened by 2 bases and J by 3 bases, with 8 bases between the two germline ends. The CDR3, as DNA: TGCAGTGCTAGATCGGCCCCCAATCAGCCCCAGCATTTT. The encoded protein is CSARSAPNQPQHF.

This clonotype has just a few counts. This chain uses TRBV12-3 or TRBV12-4 with TRBJ1-1; tentatively, D is TRBD1 (5 bases). Trimming shortened V by 7 bases and J by 1 base, and 13 bases separated the two germline ends. The CDR3 has 14 residues. For the CDR3, the DNA is TGTGCCAGCATATCATTCAGGGAGAACACTGAAGCTTTCTTT. It encodes CASISFRENTEAFF.

The chain carries TRBV10-3 and TRBJ1-5; D might be TRBD1 (6 bases). V was pared by 7 bases and J by 2 bases, with 18 bases between. CDR1 and CDR2 (germline): ENHRY, SYGVKD. The length of the CDR3 is 16 residues. Here the CDR3 reads CAIMPAYGGGNQPQHF. The CDR3 nucleotides read TGTGCCATCATGCCCGCTTATGGGGGCGGCAATCAGCCCCAGCATTTT.

This clonotype occurred a few times. This chain uses TRBV11-3 with TRBJ2-3; 9 bases agree with TRBD1. CDR3 length: 13 residues. Germline assignment: CDR1 SGHNT and CDR2 YENEEA. CDR3 nucleotide sequence: TGTGCGAGTGGACAGGGGACGACAGATACGCAGTATTTT. This gives the protein CASGQGTTDTQYF.

The V gene is TRBV9, the J gene TRBJ2-1, with TRBD2 identical over 9 bases. CDR3 length: 15 amino acids. V lost 0 bases and J lost 6; bases outside the gene matches: 4. CDR1 is SGDLS and CDR2 is YYNGEE in the germline V gene. The DNA of the CDR3 is TGTGCCAGCAGCGTAGAACTAGCGGGCATCAATGAGCAGTTCTTC. Its translation is CASSVELAGINEQFF.

Many counts were recorded for this clonotype. The chain has TRBV12-3 or TRBV12-4 and TRBJ2-2; TRBD2 might be the D (5 bases). This CDR3 region has 16 residues. Between the trimmed V and J ends, which lost 5 bases and 4 bases, there was a span of 17 bases. CDR3 residues: CASSPRRLRGTGELFF. CDR3 DNA: TGTGCCAGCAGTCCTAGGAGACTCCGGGGCACCGGGGAGCTGTTTTTT.

This clonotype was recorded a few times. This chain joins TRBV20-1 and TRBJ1-2; D is possibly TRBD1 (6 bases). Germline lookup yields CDR1 DFQATT and CDR2 SNEGSKA (reference sequence). Trimming removed 1 base at V and 3 bases at J, with 12 bases between. This CDR3 is built from 14 residues. The chain's CDR3 is CSARGRGRDYGYTF. CDR3 nucleotide sequence: TGCAGTGCTAGAGGAAGGGGGAGGGACTATGGCTACACCTTC.

The V and J genes are TRBV20-1 and TRBJ2-1; 9 bases agree with TRBD2. Germline V gene sequence: CDR1 DFQATT, CDR2 SNEGSKA (reference sequence). V trimming: 1 base; J trimming: 10 bases; junction bases outside the gene matches: 8. The CDR3 extends over 14 amino acids. The CDR3 reads CSARALAGSLEQFF. Here the CDR3 DNA reads TGCAGTGCTAGAGCTCTAGCGGGAAGTTTGGAGCAGTTCTTC.

The CDR3 is CASSLQGYIQYF. The CDR3 coding sequence is TGTGCCAGCAGCCTTCAGGGTTACATTCAGTACTTC. The chain recombines TRBV14 with TRBJ2-4; a weak D match, TRBD1 (5 bases). The V gene's germline CDR1 is SGHDN and CDR2 FVKESK. CDR3 length: 12 amino acids. V was trimmed by 4 bases and J by 8 bases, leaving 9 bases between them.